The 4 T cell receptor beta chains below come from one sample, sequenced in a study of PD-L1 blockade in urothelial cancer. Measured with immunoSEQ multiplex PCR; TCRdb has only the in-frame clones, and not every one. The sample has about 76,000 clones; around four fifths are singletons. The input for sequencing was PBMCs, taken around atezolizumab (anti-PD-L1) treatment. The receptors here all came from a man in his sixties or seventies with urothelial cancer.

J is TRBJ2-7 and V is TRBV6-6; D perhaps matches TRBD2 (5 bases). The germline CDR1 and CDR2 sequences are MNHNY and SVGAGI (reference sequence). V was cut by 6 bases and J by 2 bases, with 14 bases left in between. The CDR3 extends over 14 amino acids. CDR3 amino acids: CASSPRDSPYEQYF. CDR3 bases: TGTGCCAGCAGCCCCCGGGATTCTCCCTACGAGCAGTACTTC.

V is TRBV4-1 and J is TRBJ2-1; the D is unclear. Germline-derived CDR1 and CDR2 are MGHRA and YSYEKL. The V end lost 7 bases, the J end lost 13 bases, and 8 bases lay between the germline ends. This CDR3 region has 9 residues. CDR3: CASTRVQFF. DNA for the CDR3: TGCGCCAGCACCCGGGTACAGTTCTTC.

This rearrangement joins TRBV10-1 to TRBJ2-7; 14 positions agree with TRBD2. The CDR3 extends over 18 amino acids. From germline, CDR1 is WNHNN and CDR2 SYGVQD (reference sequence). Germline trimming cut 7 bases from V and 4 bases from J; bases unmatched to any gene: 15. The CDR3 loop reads CASKRGQGLAGDLYEQYF. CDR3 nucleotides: TGCGCCAGCAAGAGGGGACAGGGACTAGCGGGAGACCTATACGAGCAGTACTTC.

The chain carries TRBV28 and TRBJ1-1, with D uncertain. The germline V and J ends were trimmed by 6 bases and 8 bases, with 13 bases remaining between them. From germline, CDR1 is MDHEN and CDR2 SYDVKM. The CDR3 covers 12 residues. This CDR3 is CASSRWRAEAFF. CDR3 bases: TGTGCCAGCAGCCGCTGGCGGGCGGAAGCTTTCTTT.